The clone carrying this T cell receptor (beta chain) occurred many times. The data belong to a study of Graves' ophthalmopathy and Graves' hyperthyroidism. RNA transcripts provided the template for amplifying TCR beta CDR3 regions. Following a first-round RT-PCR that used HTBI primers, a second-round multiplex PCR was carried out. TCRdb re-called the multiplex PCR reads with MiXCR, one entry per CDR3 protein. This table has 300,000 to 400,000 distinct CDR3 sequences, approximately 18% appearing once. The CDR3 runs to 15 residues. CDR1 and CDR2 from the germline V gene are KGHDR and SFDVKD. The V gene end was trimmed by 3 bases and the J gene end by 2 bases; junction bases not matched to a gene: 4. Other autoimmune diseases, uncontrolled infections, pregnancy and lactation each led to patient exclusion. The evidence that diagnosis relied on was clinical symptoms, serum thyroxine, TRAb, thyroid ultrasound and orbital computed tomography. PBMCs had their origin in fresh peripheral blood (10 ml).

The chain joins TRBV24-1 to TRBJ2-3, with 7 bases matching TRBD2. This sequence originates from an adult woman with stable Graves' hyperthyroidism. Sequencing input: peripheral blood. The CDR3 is CATSDQRGYTDTQYF. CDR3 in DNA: TGTGCCACCAGTGATCAGCGGGGTTACACAGATACGCAGTATTTT.